This T cell receptor beta chain was sequenced during a study of blood T cell repertoires in COVID-19. In the study overall: T cells, B-cell-depleted T cells, or PBMCs supplied cDNA or gDNA.

V shed 3 bases and J 5 bases; nucleotides not matched to a gene: 9. The CDR3 consists of 15 residues. Germline CDR1 SGDLS, CDR2 YYNGEE. As handled by the study authors: Reference gene primer amplification gave nucleated cell count estimates. Generated by immunoSEQ multiplex PCR, the TCRdb table keeps only in-frame clones and is missing some. D and trimming were read from the DNA, whereas the V and J calls and clone size are those reported in that table. The table shows more than 25,000 clones, with about 70% occurring only once. J is TRBJ2-7 and V is TRBV9, with 9 bases matching TRBD1. This receptor was obtained from a human donor in a cohort sampled during active COVID-19. Sequenced material: peripheral blood. As DNA, the CDR3 is TGTGCCAGCAGCGCCCGGGACAGGGAAGTCGACGAGCAGTACTTC. This codes for CASSARDREVDEQYF.